This TCR beta chain was documented in a study of cytomegalovirus exposure and HLA in healthy donors. Study details: Some 200 million T cells yielded under 130 million unique TCR beta sequences in earlier analysis. The study's findings and limits: A later analysis linked a missense variant in DCLRE1C to the trimming of TCR beta V and J genes.

A word on this clone: Its antigen is not known.

Primers for the PCR totalled 60 Vbeta and 13 Jbeta. TCRdb's copy holds only in-frame clones and misses some; the assay was immunoSEQ multiplex PCR. The sample lists some 180,000 clones; almost 75% were seen once. Between the trimmed V and J ends, which lost 5 bases and 7 bases, there was a span of 14 bases. This CDR3 region has 14 residues. CDR1 is SGHAT, CDR2 FQNNGV, per germline. The sequencing sample was made of PBMCs. The receptor comes from a woman between 18 and 29 years old in good health and CMV-seropositive. J is TRBJ1-4 and V is TRBV11-2; possibly TRBD1 for D (5 bases). The CDR3 reads CASSRRGGGEKLFF. The CDR3, as DNA: TGTGCCAGCAGCCGCCGGGGGGGAGGTGAAAAACTGTTTTTT.